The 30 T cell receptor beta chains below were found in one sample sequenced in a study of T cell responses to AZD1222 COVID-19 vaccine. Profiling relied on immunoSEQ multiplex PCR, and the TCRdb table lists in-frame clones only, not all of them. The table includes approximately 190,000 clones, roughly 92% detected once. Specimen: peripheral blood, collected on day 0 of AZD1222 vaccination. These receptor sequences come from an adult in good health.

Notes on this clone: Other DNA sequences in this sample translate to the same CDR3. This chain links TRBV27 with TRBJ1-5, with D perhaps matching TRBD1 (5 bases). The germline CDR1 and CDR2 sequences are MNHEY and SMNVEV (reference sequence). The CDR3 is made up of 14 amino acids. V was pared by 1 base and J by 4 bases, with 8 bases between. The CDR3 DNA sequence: TGTGCCAGCAGTTTATTGGGGGGAAATCAGCCCCAGCATTTT. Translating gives CASSLLGGNQPQHF.

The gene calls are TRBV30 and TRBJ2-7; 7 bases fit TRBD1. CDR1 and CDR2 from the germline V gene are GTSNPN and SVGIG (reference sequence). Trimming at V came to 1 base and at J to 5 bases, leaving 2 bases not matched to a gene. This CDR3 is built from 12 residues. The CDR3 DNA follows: TGTGCCTGGAGTGCACAGGGGAACGAGCAGTACTTC. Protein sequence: CAWSAQGNEQYF.

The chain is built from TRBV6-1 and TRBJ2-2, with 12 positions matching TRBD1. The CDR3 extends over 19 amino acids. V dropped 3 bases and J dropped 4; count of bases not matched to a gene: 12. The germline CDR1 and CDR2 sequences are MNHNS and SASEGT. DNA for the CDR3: TGTGCCAGCAGTGATTCCCGTGGGGACAGGGGGCGCGGCACCGGGGAGCTGTTTTTT. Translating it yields CASSDSRGDRGRGTGELFF.

CDR3 nucleotides: TGTGCCAGTAAATTACAGGGGGCAACTAATGAAAAACTGTTTTTT. Translating it yields CASKLQGATNEKLFF. This chain links TRBV19 with TRBJ1-4; 8 positions match TRBD1. Unmatched junction bases numbered 4, after V lost 7 bases and J lost 0 bases. The CDR3 is made up of 15 amino acids. Germline values: CDR1 LNHDA, CDR2 SQIVND (reference sequence).

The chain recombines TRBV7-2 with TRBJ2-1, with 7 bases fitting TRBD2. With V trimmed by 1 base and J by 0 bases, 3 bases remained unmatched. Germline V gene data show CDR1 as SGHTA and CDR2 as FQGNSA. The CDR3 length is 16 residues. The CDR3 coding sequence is TGTGCCAGCAGCTTAGGCGGGGGAGTCTCCTACAATGAGCAGTTCTTC. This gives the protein CASSLGGGVSYNEQFF.

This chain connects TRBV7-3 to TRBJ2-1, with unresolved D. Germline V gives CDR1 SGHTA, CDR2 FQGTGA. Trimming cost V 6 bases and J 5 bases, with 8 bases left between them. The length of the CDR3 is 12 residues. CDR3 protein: CASSGIDNEQFF. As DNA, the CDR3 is TGTGCCAGCAGTGGTATCGACAATGAGCAGTTCTTC. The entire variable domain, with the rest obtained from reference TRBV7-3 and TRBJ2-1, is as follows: GAGVSQTPSNKVTEKGKYVELRCDPISGHTALYWYRQSLGQGPEFLIYFQGTGAADDSGLPNDRFFAVRPEGSVSTLKIQRTERGDSAVYLCASSGIDNEQFFGPGTRLTVL.

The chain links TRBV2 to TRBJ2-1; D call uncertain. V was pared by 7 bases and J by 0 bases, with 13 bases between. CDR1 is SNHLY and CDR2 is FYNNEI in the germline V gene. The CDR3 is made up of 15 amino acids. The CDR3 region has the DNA TGTGCCAGCAAGGCGATTAAAAGCTCCTACAATGAGCAGTTCTTC. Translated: CASKAIKSSYNEQFF.

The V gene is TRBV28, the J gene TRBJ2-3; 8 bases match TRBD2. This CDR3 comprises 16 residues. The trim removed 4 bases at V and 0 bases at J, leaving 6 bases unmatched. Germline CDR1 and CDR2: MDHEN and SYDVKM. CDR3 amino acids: CASSSPAGGSTDTQYF. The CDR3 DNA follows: TGTGCCAGCAGTTCGCCTGCGGGGGGTAGCACAGATACGCAGTATTTT.

CDR3 in amino acids: CASSLGGKGYTIYF. The CDR3 DNA reads TGTGCCAGCAGCCTGGGAGGAAAAGGATACACCATATATTTT. The gene calls are TRBV7-2 and TRBJ1-3; D call uncertain. The CDR3 consists of 14 residues. Germline loops: CDR1 SGHTA, CDR2 FQGNSA. Trimming removed 5 bases at V and 8 bases at J, with 16 bases between.

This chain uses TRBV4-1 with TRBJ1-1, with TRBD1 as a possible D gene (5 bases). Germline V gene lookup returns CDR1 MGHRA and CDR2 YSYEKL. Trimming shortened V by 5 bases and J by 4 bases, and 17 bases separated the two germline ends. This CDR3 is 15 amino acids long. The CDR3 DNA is TGCGCCAGCAGCGAAGCCGGGACCCTCACCACTGAAGCTTTCTTT. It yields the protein CASSEAGTLTTEAFF.

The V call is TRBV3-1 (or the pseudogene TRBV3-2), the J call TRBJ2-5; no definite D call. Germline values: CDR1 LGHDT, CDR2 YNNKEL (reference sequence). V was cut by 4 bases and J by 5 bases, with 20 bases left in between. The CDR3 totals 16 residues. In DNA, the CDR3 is TGTGCCAGCAGCCTCAAACCCCCGGACCCGGCGGAGACCCAGTACTTC. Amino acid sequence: CASSLKPPDPAETQYF.

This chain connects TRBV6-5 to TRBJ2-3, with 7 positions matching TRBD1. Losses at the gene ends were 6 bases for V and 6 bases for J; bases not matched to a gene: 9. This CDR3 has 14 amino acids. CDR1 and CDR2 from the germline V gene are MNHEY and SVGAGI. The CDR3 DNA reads TGTGCCAGCAGCGACCGACAGGGTCTGGATACGCAGTATTTT. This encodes CASSDRQGLDTQYF.

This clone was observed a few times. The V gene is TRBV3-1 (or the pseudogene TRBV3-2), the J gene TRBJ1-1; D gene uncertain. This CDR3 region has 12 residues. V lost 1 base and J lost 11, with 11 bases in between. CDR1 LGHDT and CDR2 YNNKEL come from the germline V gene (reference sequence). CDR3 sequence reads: CASSQGSLVAFF. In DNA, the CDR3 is TGTGCCAGCAGCCAAGGCAGCTTGGTGGCTTTCTTT.

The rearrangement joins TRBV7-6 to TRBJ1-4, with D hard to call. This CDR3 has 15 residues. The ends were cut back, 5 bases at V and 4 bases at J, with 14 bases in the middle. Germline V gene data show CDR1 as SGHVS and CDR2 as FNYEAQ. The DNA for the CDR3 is TGTGCCAGCAGCGTGTCCTTAGAGGATAATGAAAAACTGTTTTTT. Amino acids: CASSVSLEDNEKLFF.

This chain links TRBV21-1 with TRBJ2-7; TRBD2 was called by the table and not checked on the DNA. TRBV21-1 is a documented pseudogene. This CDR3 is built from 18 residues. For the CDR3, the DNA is TGTGCCAGCAGCGCTCTCACCGCCCCTGGAGGGTTCTCCTACGAGCAGTACTTC. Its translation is CASSALTAPGGFSYEQYF.

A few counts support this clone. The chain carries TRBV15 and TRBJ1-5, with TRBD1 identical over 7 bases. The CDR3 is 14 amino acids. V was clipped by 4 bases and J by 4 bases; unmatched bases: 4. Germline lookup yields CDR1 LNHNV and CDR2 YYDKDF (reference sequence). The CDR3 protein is CATSKGQPNQPQHF. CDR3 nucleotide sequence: TGTGCCACCAGCAAGGGACAGCCAAATCAGCCCCAGCATTTT.

The CDR3 spells CASSPSLSYNEQFF. The CDR3 nucleotides read TGTGCCAGCAGCCCTTCCCTCTCTTACAATGAGCAGTTCTTC. The chain has TRBV11-3 and TRBJ2-1; D gene unclear. CDR3 length equals 14 residues. Germline assignment: CDR1 SGHNT and CDR2 YENEEA. Trimming cost V 5 bases and J 4 bases, with 12 bases left between them.

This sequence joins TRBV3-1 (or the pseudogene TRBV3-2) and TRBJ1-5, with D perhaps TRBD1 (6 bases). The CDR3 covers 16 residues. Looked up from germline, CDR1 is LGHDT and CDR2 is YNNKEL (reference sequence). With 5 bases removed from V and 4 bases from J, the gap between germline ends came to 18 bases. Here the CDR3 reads CASSIGLGGLNQPQHF. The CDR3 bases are TGTGCCAGCAGCATAGGCCTGGGGGGGCTAAATCAGCCCCAGCATTTT.

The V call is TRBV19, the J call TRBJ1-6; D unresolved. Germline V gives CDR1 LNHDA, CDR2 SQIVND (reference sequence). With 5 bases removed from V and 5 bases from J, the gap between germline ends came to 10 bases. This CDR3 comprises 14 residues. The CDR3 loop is CASSSGRDNSPLHF. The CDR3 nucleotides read TGTGCCAGTAGTTCAGGACGGGATAATTCACCCCTCCACTTT.

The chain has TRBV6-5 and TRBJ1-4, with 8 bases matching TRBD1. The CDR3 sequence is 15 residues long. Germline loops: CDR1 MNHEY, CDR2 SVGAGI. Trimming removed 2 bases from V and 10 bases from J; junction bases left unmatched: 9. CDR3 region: CASSYVRTGSVKLFF. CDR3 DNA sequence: TGTGCCAGCAGTTACGTCCGGACAGGGTCGGTAAAACTGTTTTTT.

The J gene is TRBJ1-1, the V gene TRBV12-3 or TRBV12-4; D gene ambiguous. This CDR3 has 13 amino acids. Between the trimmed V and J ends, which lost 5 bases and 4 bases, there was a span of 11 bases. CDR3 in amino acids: CASSAQWGTEAFF. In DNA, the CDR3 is TGTGCCAGCAGTGCCCAGTGGGGCACTGAAGCTTTCTTT.

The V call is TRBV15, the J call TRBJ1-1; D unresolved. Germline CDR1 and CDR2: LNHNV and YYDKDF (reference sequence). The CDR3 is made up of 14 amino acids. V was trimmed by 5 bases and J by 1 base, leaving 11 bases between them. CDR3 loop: CATSGSYTNTEAFF. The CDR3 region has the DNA TGTGCCACCAGCGGGAGTTATACGAACACTGAAGCTTTCTTT.

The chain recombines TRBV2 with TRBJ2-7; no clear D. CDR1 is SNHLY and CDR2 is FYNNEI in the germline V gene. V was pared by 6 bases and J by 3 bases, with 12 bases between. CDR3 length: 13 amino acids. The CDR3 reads CASSPGGVYEQYF. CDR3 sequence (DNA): TGTGCCAGCAGCCCGGGTGGGGTCTACGAGCAGTACTTC.

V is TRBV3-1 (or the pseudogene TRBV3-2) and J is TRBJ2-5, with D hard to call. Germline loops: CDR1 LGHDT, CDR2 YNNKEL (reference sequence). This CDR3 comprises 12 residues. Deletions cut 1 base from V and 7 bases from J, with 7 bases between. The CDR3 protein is CASSQVARTQYF. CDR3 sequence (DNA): TGTGCCAGCAGCCAAGTTGCCCGGACCCAGTACTTC.

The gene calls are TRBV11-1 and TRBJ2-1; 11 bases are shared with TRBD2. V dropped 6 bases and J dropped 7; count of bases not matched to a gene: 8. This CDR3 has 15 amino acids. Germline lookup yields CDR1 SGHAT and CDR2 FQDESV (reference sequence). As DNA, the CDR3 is TGTGCCAGCAGGACCGGGACTAGCGGTACAAATGAGCAGTTCTTC. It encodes CASRTGTSGTNEQFF.

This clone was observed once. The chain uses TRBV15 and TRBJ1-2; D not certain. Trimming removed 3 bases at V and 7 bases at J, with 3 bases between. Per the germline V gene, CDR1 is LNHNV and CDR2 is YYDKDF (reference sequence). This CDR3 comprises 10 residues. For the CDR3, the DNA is TGTGCCACCAGCAGGGTTGGCTACACCTTC. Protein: CATSRVGYTF.

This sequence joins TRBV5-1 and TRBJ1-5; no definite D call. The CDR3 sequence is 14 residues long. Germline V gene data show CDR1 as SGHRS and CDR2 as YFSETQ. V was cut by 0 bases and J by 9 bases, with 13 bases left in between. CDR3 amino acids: CASSLGDVGGPQHF. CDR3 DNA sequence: TGCGCCAGCAGCTTGGGTGATGTTGGCGGGCCCCAGCATTTT.

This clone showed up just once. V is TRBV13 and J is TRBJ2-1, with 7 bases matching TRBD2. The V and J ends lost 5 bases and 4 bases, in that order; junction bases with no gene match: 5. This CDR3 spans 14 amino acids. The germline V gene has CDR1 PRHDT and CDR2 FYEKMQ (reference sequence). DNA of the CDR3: TGTGCCAGCAGCGCCCGAGCGGGGTACAATGAGCAGTTCTTC. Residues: CASSARAGYNEQFF. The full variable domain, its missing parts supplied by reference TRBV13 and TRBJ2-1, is AAGVIQSPRHLIKEKRETATLKCYPIPRHDTVYWYQQGPGQDPQFLISFYEKMQSDKGSIPDRFSAQQFSDYHSELNMSSLELGDSALYFCASSARAGYNEQFFGPGTRLTVL.

CDR3 in DNA: TGCGCCAGCAGCTTGGGGGGAACAGTTCAAAAACTGTTTTTT. Its protein is CASSLGGTVQKLFF. The V gene is TRBV5-1, the J gene TRBJ1-4; D gene ambiguous. The CDR3 loop spans 14 amino acids. The germline V gene encodes CDR1 SGHRS and CDR2 YFSETQ. Between the trimmed V and J ends, which lost 0 bases and 9 bases, there was a span of 12 bases. The whole variable domain, filled in from reference TRBV5-1 and TRBJ1-4, reads KAGVTQTPRYLIKTRGQQVTLSCSPISGHRSVSWYQQTPGQGLQFLFEYFSETQRNKGNFPGRFSGRQFSNSRSEMNVSTLELGDSALYLCASSLGGTVQKLFFGSGTQLSVL.

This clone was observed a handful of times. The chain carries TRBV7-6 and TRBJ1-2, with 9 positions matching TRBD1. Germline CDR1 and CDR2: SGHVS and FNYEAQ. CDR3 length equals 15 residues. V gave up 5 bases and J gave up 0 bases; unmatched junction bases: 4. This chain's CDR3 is CASSARTGANYGYTF. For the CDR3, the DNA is TGTGCCAGCAGCGCCCGGACAGGGGCTAACTATGGCTACACCTTC.